Below, 18 T cell receptor beta chains from the same sample are listed, as sequenced in a study of blood T cell repertoires in COVID-19. Sequencing was performed with immunoSEQ multiplex PCR; in TCRdb, only in-frame clones are kept and a portion is missing. The table lists about 15,000 clones, roughly 89% of them singletons. Material: peripheral blood. These receptors all come from a human donor in a cohort sampled during active COVID-19.

The chain carries TRBV4-2 and TRBJ2-2; no clear D. This CDR3 has 14 residues. CDR1 and CDR2 (germline): LGHNA, YNFKEQ. Trimming stripped 3 bases from V and 5 bases from J, with 10 bases between. CDR3 coding DNA: TGTGCCAGCAGCCAGAGGTCAGAAACCGGGGAGCTGTTTTTT. Its protein is CASSQRSETGELFF.

The genes are TRBV27 and TRBJ2-7; 9 nucleotides match TRBD2. Germline V CDR1 and CDR2: MNHEY, SMNVEV (reference sequence). CDR3 length equals 17 residues. J was trimmed by 2 bases and V by 5 bases; bases with no gene match: 13. The CDR3: CASSQLWTSDVPYEQYF. CDR3 DNA sequence: TGTGCCAGCAGTCAACTATGGACTAGCGACGTCCCCTACGAGCAGTACTTC.

This sequence joins TRBV19 and TRBJ2-1; 9 positions agree with TRBD2. Per germline, CDR1 LNHDA and CDR2 SQIVND (reference sequence). Trimming cost V 4 bases and J 6 bases; bases outside gene matches: 10. This CDR3 has 16 amino acids. Written as DNA, the CDR3 is TGTGCCAGTAGTAGGGGGGTGCGGGAGGGCCTCAATGAGCAGTTCTTC. It specifies CASSRGVREGLNEQFF.

V gene TRBV20-1 combines with J gene TRBJ1-1, with D perhaps TRBD1 (5 bases). Trimming shortened V by 3 bases and J by 1 base, and 15 bases separated the two germline ends. CDR1 is DFQATT and CDR2 is SNEGSKA in the germline V gene (reference sequence). This CDR3 has 15 amino acids. CDR3 protein: CSASWQGRANTEAFF. CDR3 DNA: TGCAGTGCTAGTTGGCAGGGCCGAGCGAACACTGAAGCTTTCTTT.

The chain combines TRBV12-2 with TRBJ2-7; whether TRBD1, the table's D call, matches the DNA was not checked. TRBV12-2 is a pseudogene locus. The CDR3 is 16 residues long. DNA for the CDR3: TGTGCAAGTCGCTTAGTACCGGGACAGGGTGGTGACGAGCAGTACTTC. Protein: CASRLVPGQGGDEQYF.

The chain has TRBV24-1 and TRBJ2-2, with 9 bases fitting TRBD1. The CDR3 totals 17 residues. Germline lookup yields CDR1 KGHDR and CDR2 SFDVKD. With V trimmed by 4 bases and J by 3 bases, 8 bases remained unmatched. The CDR3 loop reads CATSEDGQGRYTGELFF. CDR3 nucleotide sequence: TGTGCCACCAGTGAGGACGGACAGGGGAGGTACACCGGGGAGCTGTTTTTT.

This rearrangement joins TRBV6-5 to TRBJ2-1; D unclear. V was pared by 0 bases and J by 5 bases, with 8 bases between. From germline, CDR1 is MNHEY and CDR2 SVGAGI. The CDR3 is made up of 14 amino acids. CDR3 residues: CASSYSGSHNEQFF. DNA of the CDR3: TGTGCCAGCAGTTACTCGGGCAGCCACAATGAGCAGTTCTTC.

The chain carries TRBV30 and TRBJ1-1, with no clear D. The CDR3 contains 12 residues. V lost 4 bases, J lost 6 bases, and 12 bases lay in between. The V gene's germline CDR1 is GTSNPN and CDR2 SVGIG (reference sequence). For the CDR3, the DNA is TGTGCCTGGAATCCGGGGAAGGCTGAAGCTTTCTTT. Protein product: CAWNPGKAEAFF. Drawing the rest from reference TRBV30 and TRBJ1-1, the complete variable domain is SQTIHQWPATLVQPVGSPLSLECTVEGTSNPNLYWYRQAAGRGLQLLFYSVGIGQISSEVPQNLSASRPQDRQFILSSKKLLLSDSGFYLCAWNPGKAEAFFGQGTRLTVV.

V is TRBV29-1 and J is TRBJ2-5; D gene ambiguous. The CDR3 length is 12 residues. Germline CDR1 SQVTM, CDR2 ANQGSEA. V was trimmed by 3 bases and J by 3 bases, leaving 8 bases between them. CDR3 DNA: TGCAGCGTTGATCTCCAGGAAGAGACCCAGTACTTC. It codes for CSVDLQEETQYF.

This sequence joins TRBV28 and TRBJ2-3; 11 bases are shared with TRBD1. The CDR3 runs 17 residues. The J segment lost 5 bases and the V segment lost 6 bases, leaving 13 bases of the junction unmatched. Germline CDR1 and CDR2: MDHEN and SYDVKM. The CDR3 spells CASSFYRDRGLLDTQYF. DNA for the CDR3: TGTGCCAGCAGCTTCTACCGGGACAGGGGGTTATTAGATACGCAGTATTTT.

CDR3 bases: TGCAGCGTTGGCGGGGGGCTTAATGAAAAACTGTTTTTT. Its protein product is CSVGGGLNEKLFF. V gene TRBV29-1 combines with J gene TRBJ1-4; D might be TRBD1 (6 bases). V was clipped by 4 bases and J by 4 bases, with 10 bases between them. Germline V gives CDR1 SQVTM, CDR2 ANQGSEA. The CDR3 extends over 13 amino acids.

The chain carries TRBV7-9 and TRBJ2-7; tentatively, D is TRBD1 (6 bases). This CDR3 is built from 17 residues. Germline assignment: CDR1 SEHNR and CDR2 FQNEAQ (reference sequence). V shed 3 bases and J shed 1 base, with 19 bases lying between them. This chain's CDR3 is CASSFGGLRDKSYEQYF. The CDR3 nucleotides are TGTGCCAGCAGCTTCGGAGGCCTCCGGGACAAGTCCTACGAGCAGTACTTC.

This clone was picked up a small number of times. The chain employs TRBV4-2 and TRBJ1-5; D gene uncertain. V was clipped by 0 bases and J by 2 bases, with 14 bases between them. The length of the CDR3 is 17 residues. CDR1 LGHNA and CDR2 YNFKEQ come from the germline V gene. CDR3 region: CASSQEPQLNGNQPQHF. CDR3 sequence (DNA): TGTGCCAGCAGCCAAGAACCCCAACTGAATGGCAATCAGCCCCAGCATTTT.

The V and J genes are TRBV6-5 and TRBJ2-5; 8 bases match TRBD1. The CDR3 sequence is 15 residues long. Germline trimming cut 4 bases from V and 1 base from J; bases unmatched to any gene: 5. The germline V gene has CDR1 MNHEY and CDR2 SVGAGI. DNA for the CDR3: TGTGCCAGCAGTTGGAACAGGGGGATCCAAGAGACCCAGTACTTC. As protein: CASSWNRGIQETQYF.

The chain carries TRBV30 and TRBJ2-4, with 7 positions matching TRBD1. CDR1 and CDR2 (germline): GTSNPN, SVGIG (reference sequence). The CDR3 has 16 residues. V was clipped by 5 bases and J by 1 base; unmatched bases: 11. As DNA, the CDR3 is TGTGCCTGGTGTAAACGAGGGGGCTCGGCCAAAAACATTCAGTACTTC. It encodes CAWCKRGGSAKNIQYF. Full variable domain (missing parts from reference TRBV30 and TRBJ2-4): SQTIHQWPATLVQPVGSPLSLECTVEGTSNPNLYWYRQAAGRGLQLLFYSVGIGQISSEVPQNLSASRPQDRQFILSSKKLLLSDSGFYLCAWCKRGGSAKNIQYFGAGTRLSVL.

The chain links TRBV27 to TRBJ2-2; D remains ambiguous. The CDR3 consists of 15 residues. Trimming removed 4 bases from V and 4 bases from J, with 13 bases in between. CDR1 and CDR2 from the germline V gene are MNHEY and SMNVEV (reference sequence). The CDR3: CASSSLFPSTGELFF. CDR3 DNA: TGTGCCAGCAGTTCCCTGTTCCCTTCCACCGGGGAGCTGTTTTTT.

The chain couples TRBV28 to TRBJ1-2; maybe TRBD1 (6 bases). Germline loops: CDR1 MDHEN, CDR2 SYDVKM. The ends were cut back, 6 bases at V and 5 bases at J, with 19 bases in the middle. This CDR3 region has 15 residues. CDR3 DNA: TGTGCCAGCAGCCTTCGACAGGTAGAAGTGTATGGCTACACCTTC. This gives the protein CASSLRQVEVYGYTF.

The gene calls are TRBV9 and TRBJ2-7; D is possibly TRBD2 (7 bases). Trimming stripped 2 bases from V and 0 bases from J, with 18 bases between. Germline CDR1 SGDLS, CDR2 YYNGEE. The CDR3 has 17 residues. The CDR3 bases are TGTGCCAGCAGCGTGGGTGGGGCGGGGGCGACCTCCTACGAGCAGTACTTC. It encodes CASSVGGAGATSYEQYF. The full variable domain, its missing parts supplied by reference TRBV9 and TRBJ2-7, is DSGVTQTPKHLITATGQRVTLRCSPRSGDLSVYWYQQSLDQGLQFLIQYYNGEERAKGNILERFSAQQFPDLHSELNLSSLELGDSALYFCASSVGGAGATSYEQYFGPGTRLTVT.